The 20 T cell receptor beta chains listed next were all sequenced from one sample in a study of early T cells in non-severe SARS-CoV-2 infection. TCRdb recomputed calls from the 5' RACE reads with MiXCR, one row per CDR3 protein. The sample records under 60,000 distinct CDR3 sequences, less than 9.5% being singletons. Sequences were obtained from whole blood. These receptors all stem from an adult who was a healthcare worker with PCR-confirmed SARS-CoV-2 infection or an uninfected control (not recorded which).

This clonotype was observed a few times. The rearrangement joins TRBV6-2 or TRBV6-3 to TRBJ1-3; no clear D. Germline V gene lookup returns CDR1 MNHEY and CDR2 SVGEGT. The CDR3 covers 14 residues. V lost 0 bases, J lost 5 bases, and 8 bases lay in between. CDR3 DNA: TGTGCCAGCAGTTACTCCACAGCCCGAAACACCATATATTTT. It translates to CASSYSTARNTIYF.

This clonotype was observed many times. This chain connects TRBV7-8 to TRBJ2-1, with 14 bases lining up with TRBD2. Per germline, CDR1 SGHVS and CDR2 FQNEAQ. V gave up 3 bases and J gave up 10 bases; unmatched junction bases: 8. This CDR3 contains 16 residues. Here the CDR3 DNA reads TGTGCCAGCAGCTTGACTAGCGGGGGGGCGGATCTAGAGCAGTTCTTC. It encodes CASSLTSGGADLEQFF.

This clonotype was detected a few times. The rearrangement links TRBV2 to TRBJ2-7; the D is unclear. This CDR3 is 13 amino acids long. V lost 3 bases and J lost 2, with 8 bases in between. CDR1 and CDR2 from the germline V gene are SNHLY and FYNNEI. CDR3 region: CASSDVRTYEQYF. In DNA, the CDR3 is TGTGCCAGCAGTGACGTCCGAACCTACGAGCAGTACTTC.

V gene TRBV20-1 combines with J gene TRBJ1-2, with D unresolved. The CDR3 runs to 12 residues. Germline loops: CDR1 DFQATT, CDR2 SNEGSKA (reference sequence). Trimming pared 3 bases from V and 4 bases from J, leaving 9 bases between. The CDR3 DNA is TGCAGTGCTAGCCTCTCCCTCTATGGCTACACCTTC. Its protein product is CSASLSLYGYTF.

The chain links TRBV12-3 or TRBV12-4 to TRBJ1-3; D might be TRBD1 (6 bases). The CDR3 extends over 17 amino acids. V was cut by 3 bases and J by 2 bases, with 17 bases left in between. CDR3: CASSLGLGGATGNTIYF. The CDR3 DNA reads TGTGCCAGCAGTTTGGGCCTGGGGGGGGCGACTGGAAACACCATATATTTT.

A note on this clonotype: The junction departs from germline at one end; a sequencing error may be responsible. The CDR3 here is CANSQSRGETQYF. The CDR3 region has the DNA TGTGCCAACAGCCAGTCGAGGGGAGAGACCCAGTACTTC. The chain is built from TRBV7-9 and TRBJ2-5; either TRBD1 or TRBD2 may fit D (5 bases each). The CDR3 contains 13 residues. The V gene's germline CDR1 is SEHNR and CDR2 FQNEAQ (reference sequence).

This clonotype was found a few times. One junction end disagrees with the germline gene, perhaps due to a read error. V is TRBV11-2 and J is TRBJ1-5; D is ambiguous. This CDR3 has 13 residues. Germline V gene data show CDR1 as SGHAT and CDR2 as FQNNGV. CDR3: CASSFGENQPQHF. DNA for the CDR3: TGTGCCAGCAGCTTTGGGGAAAATCAGCCCCAGCACTTT.

The chain recombines TRBV20-1 with TRBJ2-5; D is unresolved. The germline CDR1 and CDR2 sequences are DFQATT and SNEGSKA (reference sequence). The CDR3 has 12 residues. V gave up 3 bases and J gave up 1 base, with 6 bases separating them. The CDR3 bases are TGCAGTGCTAGTGGCACCCAAGAGACCCAGTACTTC. Protein sequence: CSASGTQETQYF.

The CDR3 here is CSAREVQGSQPQHF. The CDR3, as DNA: TGCAGTGCTAGAGAAGTGCAGGGGAGTCAGCCCCAGCATTTT. The genes are TRBV20-1 and TRBJ1-5, with D perhaps matching TRBD1 (6 bases). Germline loops: CDR1 DFQATT, CDR2 SNEGSKA (reference sequence). V lost 0 bases and J 6 bases, leaving 12 bases between the germline ends. This CDR3 has 14 amino acids.

This clonotype was found many times. The V call is TRBV4-1, the J call TRBJ2-4; 12 nucleotides line up with TRBD2. The CDR3 length is 22 residues. V gave up 1 base and J gave up 9 bases; unmatched junction bases: 25. CDR1 is MGHRA and CDR2 is YSYEKL in the germline V gene. CDR3 DNA: TGCGCCAGCAGCCAAGTCCCTCCTCGACTAGCGGGAGATTCGCTAGCGAGAAGCATTCAGTACTTC. Encoded protein: CASSQVPPRLAGDSLARSIQYF.

The chain is built from TRBV29-1 and TRBJ2-1; the D gene is possibly TRBD1 (6 bases). With 3 bases removed from V and 0 bases from J, the gap between germline ends came to 12 bases. CDR3 length equals 15 residues. Germline lookup yields CDR1 SQVTM and CDR2 ANQGSEA. CDR3 sequence (DNA): TGCAGCGTTGAGAGGGGGAGACGCTCCTACAATGAGCAGTTCTTC. Translating gives CSVERGRRSYNEQFF.

The chain recombines TRBV27 with TRBJ2-3, with 9 bases matching TRBD2. Germline trimming cut 5 bases from V and 7 bases from J; bases unmatched to any gene: 16. Germline loops: CDR1 MNHEY, CDR2 SMNVEV (reference sequence). The CDR3 is 17 amino acids. CDR3 residues: CASSLPIAGDRRHTQYF. Written as DNA, the CDR3 is TGTGCCAGCAGTCTCCCTATAGCGGGAGATAGGCGCCATACGCAGTATTTT.

There are a few counts of this clonotype. The chain couples TRBV10-2 to TRBJ2-7; D gene uncertain. Germline-derived CDR1 and CDR2 are WSHSY and SAAADI. The CDR3 runs to 11 residues. V was clipped by 3 bases and J by 4 bases, with 4 bases between them. The CDR3 DNA sequence: TGCGCCAGCAGTGATCAGTACGAGCAGTACTTC. Protein product: CASSDQYEQYF.

This clonotype was counted at least ten times. The V gene is TRBV7-6, the J gene TRBJ2-1, with D perhaps matching TRBD2 (5 bases). The V gene's germline CDR1 is SGHVS and CDR2 FNYEAQ. The V end was cut by 2 bases, the J end by 0 bases, with 8 bases between. The CDR3 contains 15 residues. The CDR3 nucleotides are TGTGCCAGCAGCTTAACGGGGTTCTCCTACAATGAGCAGTTCTTC. Translated: CASSLTGFSYNEQFF.

The rearrangement joins TRBV12-3 or TRBV12-4 to TRBJ2-3; D might be TRBD2 (6 bases). The CDR3 consists of 15 residues. The V and J ends lost 3 bases and 2 bases respectively, with 12 bases between them. This CDR3 reads CASSFELAFTDTQYF. CDR3 nucleotides: TGTGCCAGCAGTTTCGAACTAGCTTTCACAGATACGCAGTATTTT.

The chain uses TRBV5-1 and TRBJ2-6; D uncertain. Trimming shortened V by 5 bases and J by 0 bases, and 12 bases separated the two germline ends. Germline V gene data show CDR1 as SGHRS and CDR2 as YFSETQ. There are 16 residues in the CDR3. The CDR3 spells CASRKTDTSGANVLTF. The CDR3 DNA reads as TGCGCCAGCAGAAAGACCGACACCTCTGGGGCCAACGTCCTGACTTTC.

V and J are TRBV5-1 and TRBJ2-3; TRBD1 agrees at 9 bases. Germline CDR1 reads SGHRS; CDR2 reads YFSETQ. J was trimmed by 6 bases and V by 1 base; bases with no gene match: 6. This CDR3 region has 15 residues. The CDR3 DNA reads as TGCGCCAGCAGCTTGCGGACAGGGGCACAGGATACGCAGTATTTT. Translated: CASSLRTGAQDTQYF.

The chain combines TRBV5-1 with TRBJ1-5; no clear D gene. V gave up 4 bases and J gave up 2 bases, with 13 bases separating them. The CDR3 spans 15 residues. Germline lookup yields CDR1 SGHRS and CDR2 YFSETQ. The CDR3 DNA reads TGCGCCAGCAGCCCGGACGGCATGGGCAATCAGCCCCAGCATTTT. This encodes CASSPDGMGNQPQHF.

The V gene is TRBV4-1, the J gene TRBJ2-1; D is perhaps TRBD2 (7 bases). V gave up 0 bases and J gave up 2 bases, with 8 bases separating them. Germline V gene sequence: CDR1 MGHRA, CDR2 YSYEKL. CDR3 size: 15 residues. The CDR3 DNA reads TGCGCCAGCAGCCAAGAGCGGGGGCCCTACAATGAGCAGTTCTTC. Its protein is CASSQERGPYNEQFF.

The genes are TRBV3-1 and TRBJ2-2; D gene ambiguous. This CDR3 contains 12 residues. Germline loops: CDR1 LGHDT, CDR2 YNNKEL (reference sequence). Trimming pared 6 bases from V and 3 bases from J, leaving 5 bases between. The CDR3 is CASRPYTGELFF. CDR3 nucleotide sequence: TGTGCCAGCAGGCCCTACACCGGGGAGCTGTTTTTT.